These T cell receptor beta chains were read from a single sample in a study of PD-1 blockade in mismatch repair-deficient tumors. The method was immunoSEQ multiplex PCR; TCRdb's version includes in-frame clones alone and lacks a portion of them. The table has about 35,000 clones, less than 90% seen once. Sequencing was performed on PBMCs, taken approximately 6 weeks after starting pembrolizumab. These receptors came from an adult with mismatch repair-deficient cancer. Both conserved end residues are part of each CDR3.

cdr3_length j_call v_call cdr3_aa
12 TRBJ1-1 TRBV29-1 CSVTQGNTEAFF
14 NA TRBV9 CASSQGTGFDEQYF
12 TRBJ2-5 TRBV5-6 CASSFPSGTQYF
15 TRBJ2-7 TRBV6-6 CASSYSGMGSYEQYF
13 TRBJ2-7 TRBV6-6 CATARQGDYEQYF
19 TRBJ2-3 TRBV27 CASSLSILGGRAITDTQYF
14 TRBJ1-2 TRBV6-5 CASSYGTAGGGYTF
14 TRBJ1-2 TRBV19 CASSIGGQGYGYTF
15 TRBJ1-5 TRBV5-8 CASSGRASRNQPQHF
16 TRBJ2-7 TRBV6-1 CASSEEMVDYSYEQYF
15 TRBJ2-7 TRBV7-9 CASSPRDRATYEQYF
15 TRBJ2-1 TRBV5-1 CASSLALAGVNEQFF
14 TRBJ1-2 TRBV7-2 CASSLRGGELGYTF
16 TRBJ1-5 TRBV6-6 CASMTGQGVNNQPQHF
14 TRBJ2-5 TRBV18 CASSPRVGQETQYF
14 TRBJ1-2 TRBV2 CASSAGQGYDGYTF
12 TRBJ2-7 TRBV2 CASGSFSYEQYF
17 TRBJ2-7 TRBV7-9 CASSLGRSGLAGGEQYF
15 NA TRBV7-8 CASSPRTGDSYEQYF
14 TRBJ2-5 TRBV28 CASSPTSGTGTQYF
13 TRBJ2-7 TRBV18 CASSSGNSPEQYF
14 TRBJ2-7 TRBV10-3 CAISPGQGTYEQYF
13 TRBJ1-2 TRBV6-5 CASSYDINYGYTF
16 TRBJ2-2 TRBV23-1 CASNRDRVRNTGELFF
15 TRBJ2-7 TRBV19 CASSLAGVGFYEQYF
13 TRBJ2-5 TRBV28 CASGRRSGETQYF
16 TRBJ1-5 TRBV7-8 CASSLAGQGAGQPQHF
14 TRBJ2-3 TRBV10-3 CAISGTGTTDTQYF
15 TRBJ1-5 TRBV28 CASRERGINNQPQHF
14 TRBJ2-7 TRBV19 CASSLAGGTYEQYF
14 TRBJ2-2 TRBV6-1 CASTLLVSTGELFF
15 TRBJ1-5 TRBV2 CASSDPGTAHQPQHF
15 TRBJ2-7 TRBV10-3 CAISLVPGGPYEQYF
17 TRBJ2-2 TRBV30 CAWSPLTSGRLIGELFF
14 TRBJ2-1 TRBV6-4 CASSGQGAMDEQFF
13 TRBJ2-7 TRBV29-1 CSAYSGSSYEQYF
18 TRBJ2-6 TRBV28 CASTSGGEGDTGANVLTF
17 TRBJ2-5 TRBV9 CASSVGGGPRVGETQYF
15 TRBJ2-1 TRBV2 CASNYGGVTYNEQFF
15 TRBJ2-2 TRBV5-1 CASSFGLVGIGELFF
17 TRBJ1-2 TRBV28 CASRAPPGDRENYGYTF
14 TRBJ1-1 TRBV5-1 CASSPRDSNTEAFF
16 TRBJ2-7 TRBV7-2 CASSLGSSGGAMWQYF
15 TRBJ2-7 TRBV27 CASSSGTQGSYEQYF
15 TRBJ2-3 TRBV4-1 CASSHRGRGTDTQYF
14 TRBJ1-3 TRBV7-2 CASSFQNSGNTIYF
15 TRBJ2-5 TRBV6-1 CASSSLGGGGETQYF